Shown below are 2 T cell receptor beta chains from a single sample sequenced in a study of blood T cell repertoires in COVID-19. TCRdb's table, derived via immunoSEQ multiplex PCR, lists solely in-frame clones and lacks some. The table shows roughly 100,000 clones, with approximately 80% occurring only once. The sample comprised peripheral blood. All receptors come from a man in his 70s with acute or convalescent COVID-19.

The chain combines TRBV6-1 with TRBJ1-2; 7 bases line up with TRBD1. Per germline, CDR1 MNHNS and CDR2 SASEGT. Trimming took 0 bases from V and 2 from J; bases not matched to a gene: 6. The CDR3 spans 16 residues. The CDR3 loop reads CASSEAVAGGNYGYTF. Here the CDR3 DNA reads TGTGCCAGCAGTGAAGCGGTGGCAGGGGGGAACTATGGCTACACCTTC.

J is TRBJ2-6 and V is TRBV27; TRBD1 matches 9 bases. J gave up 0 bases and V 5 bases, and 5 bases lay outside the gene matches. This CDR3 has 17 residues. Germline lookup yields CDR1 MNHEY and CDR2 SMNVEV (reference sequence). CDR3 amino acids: CASSDPGQGSGANVLTF. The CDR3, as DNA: TGTGCCAGCAGTGACCCGGGACAGGGCTCTGGGGCCAACGTCCTGACTTTC.